One and the same sample provided the 10 T cell receptor beta chains below, sequenced in a study of blood T cell repertoires in COVID-19. The data were produced by immunoSEQ multiplex PCR, yet TCRdb's version contains in-frame clones alone and is incomplete. The sample consists of about 250,000 clones, 80% to 90% of them appearing once. Sequencing was performed on peripheral blood. These receptors were collected from an elderly man with acute or convalescent COVID-19.

This clone was seen once. This chain uses TRBV5-1 with TRBJ2-7; D possibly corresponds to TRBD2 (6 bases). The CDR3 totals 13 residues. With 3 bases removed from V and 2 bases from J, the gap between germline ends came to 9 bases. The germline V gene encodes CDR1 SGHRS and CDR2 YFSETQ. This CDR3 reads CASSWDSAYEQYF. In DNA, the CDR3 is TGCGCCAGCAGCTGGGACTCAGCCTACGAGCAGTACTTC.

This chain joins TRBV5-4 and TRBJ2-5; 12 positions agree with TRBD2. This CDR3 is built from 15 residues. Trimming at V came to 4 bases and at J to 3 bases, leaving 4 bases not matched to a gene. From germline, CDR1 is SGHNT and CDR2 YYREEE (reference sequence). The CDR3 coding sequence is TGTGCCAGCAGCCCGACTAGCGGGGGCGAAGAGACCCAGTACTTC. Translating gives CASSPTSGGEETQYF.

The rearrangement uses TRBV9 and TRBJ2-3; 9 nucleotides agree with TRBD2. The ends lost 0 bases at V and 1 base at J; junction bases unmatched: 3. This CDR3 is built from 16 residues. The germline gives CDR1 SGDLS, CDR2 YYNGEE. The CDR3 reads CASSVGRTSGTDTQYF. In DNA, the CDR3 is TGTGCCAGCAGCGTAGGTCGGACTAGCGGCACAGATACGCAGTATTTT.

The chain employs TRBV3-1 (or the pseudogene TRBV3-2) and TRBJ2-7, with D uncertain. Germline V gene data show CDR1 as LGHDT and CDR2 as YNNKEL (reference sequence). V lost 3 bases and J 4 bases, leaving 10 bases between the germline ends. This CDR3 spans 13 amino acids. CDR3 in amino acids: CASSHGGKYEQYF. The CDR3 DNA is TGTGCCAGCAGCCATGGCGGCAAGTACGAGCAGTACTTC.

V gene TRBV5-5 combines with J gene TRBJ2-5; 7 bases line up with TRBD2. The germline V gene has CDR1 SGHKS and CDR2 YYEKEE (reference sequence). This CDR3 spans 14 amino acids. After removal of 2 bases from V and 5 bases from J, the junction contained 6 bases not matched to a gene. Here the CDR3 DNA reads TGTGCCAGCAGCTTCTGGACTAGTCTGGAGACCCAGTACTTC. Translating gives CASSFWTSLETQYF. The full variable domain, in which reference TRBV5-5 and TRBJ2-5 provide the parts outside the CDR3, is DAGVTQSPTHLIKTRGQQVTLRCSPISGHKSVSWYQQVLGQGPQFIFQYYEKEERGRGNFPDRFSARQFPNYSSELNVNALLLGDSALYLCASSFWTSLETQYFGPGTRLLVL.

The genes are TRBV10-3 and TRBJ1-1; tentative D call: TRBD1 (5 bases). The CDR3 consists of 13 residues. V shed 7 bases and J shed 3 bases, with 12 bases lying between them. The germline V gene has CDR1 ENHRY and CDR2 SYGVKD. As DNA, the CDR3 is TGTGCCATCACCCTGACAGTAGACACTGAAGCTTTCTTT. This gives the protein CAITLTVDTEAFF.

The rearrangement uses TRBV2 and TRBJ1-2; possibly TRBD1 for D (5 bases). The length of the CDR3 is 14 residues. Germline CDR1 reads SNHLY; CDR2 reads FYNNEI. V lost 5 bases and J 8 bases, leaving 18 bases between the germline ends. Here the CDR3 reads CASSPTTGLGGYTF. CDR3 DNA sequence: TGTGCCAGCAGTCCCACAACAGGTTTAGGGGGCTACACCTTC.

This clone was recorded once. This chain links TRBV5-1 with TRBJ2-2, with a possible D match to TRBD1 (6 bases). CDR3 length: 16 residues. CDR1 is SGHRS and CDR2 is YFSETQ in the germline V gene. The V and J ends lost 4 bases and 5 bases respectively, with 18 bases between them. The CDR3 region is CASSARTEPRTGELFF. The DNA of the CDR3 is TGCGCCAGCAGCGCCCGGACAGAGCCGAGAACCGGGGAGCTGTTTTTT.

This clone has a handful of counts. V gene TRBV9 combines with J gene TRBJ2-7; TRBD1 agrees at 12 bases. V was pared by 2 bases and J by 2 bases, with 5 bases of the junction left unmatched. The germline gives CDR1 SGDLS, CDR2 YYNGEE. The CDR3 length is 16 residues. CDR3 sequence: CASSVGTGGLTYEQYF. In DNA form, the CDR3 reads TGTGCCAGCAGCGTTGGGACAGGGGGCCTCACCTACGAGCAGTACTTC.

This clone was seen once. The chain has TRBV6-5 and TRBJ2-7, with 10 bases matching TRBD1. The V gene's germline CDR1 is MNHEY and CDR2 SVGAGI. CDR3 length: 14 amino acids. V lost 8 bases and J lost 0; bases outside the gene matches: 4. The CDR3 region is CASRTGGSSYEQYF. CDR3 sequence (DNA): TGTGCCAGCCGGACAGGGGGTAGCTCCTACGAGCAGTACTTC.